The source of this TCR beta chain is a study of regulatory T cells in long-lasting Graves disease (dated by TCRdb to 2020 to 2023). Some background on the complete study: Newly diagnosed Graves' disease patients had taken antithyroid drugs for less than 3 months. A total of some 35 samples underwent TCR sequencing: about 13 from persistent and around 20 from newly diagnosed Graves' disease patients. The study took place in China and was registered as a clinical trial. Patients with persistent Graves' disease were compared with patients with newly diagnosed Graves' disease using TCR sequencing and RNA sequencing of peripheral blood. On the study overall, not on this receptor specifically: Lower TCR Shannon entropy and fewer highly expanded clones were observed in persistent Graves' disease patients than in newly diagnosed patients, which suggested clonal expansion. Peripheral blood alone was examined, since thyroid tissue, which constituted the primary lesion, could not be accessed. Persistent disease showed preferential use of TRBV28, TRBJ1-2 and TRBJ2-5, whereas newly diagnosed disease favored TRBV20-1 and TRBJ2-1. More public clonotypes were shared among persistent patients (roughly 2,900) than among newly diagnosed patients (966). The authors noted that the small sample size was a limitation that may lower accuracy. Only the TCR beta chain was sequenced and analyzed.

CDR1 MGHRA and CDR2 YSYEKL are derived from the germline V gene. The CDR3, cysteine through phenylalanine, is 11 amino acids long. Here the CDR3 DNA is all that survives: 33 bases in frame from base 1. In its sample, this clonotype was seen many times. Which antigen it targets is not known. A junction boundary mismatches the germline segment, possibly from a read error. Libraries came from multiplex PCR. Sequenced on an Illumina HiSeq 4000. TCR beta libraries were built with iRepertoire HTBI primers and Arm-PCR amplification of CDR3 regions. PCR products were gel purified before sequencing. Under the source paper's analysis protocol: Gene usage analysis of CDR3 amino acid clonotypes relied on the 60 or so TRBV and about 13 TRBJ segments identified across samples. Filtered high-quality paired reads were merged into contigs using COPE and FqMerger. BLAST was used to align contigs to IMGT TRBV, TRBD and TRBJ reference genes, and CDR3 was defined according to IMGT. Any clonotype with a frequency above 0.1% was counted as a highly expanded clone. Repertoire diversity was measured by Shannon entropy, and V-J evenness by the Gini coefficient. Public clonotypes were defined as clonotypes shared by more than one individual. TCRdb itself trimmed the public reads at Q25 with fastp, ran MiXCR and retained productive beta chains. Here each entry gathers all rows of one CDR3 protein and keeps the most common genes and DNA. TCRdb's processing, not the study's, gives the V and J calls here. This sample holds some 370,000 distinct CDR3 sequences; 12% were observed only once. The ten largest make up approximately 17% of the sample.

The time point label corresponds to: newly diagnosed GD, antithyroid drugs for less than 3 months. For both TCR sequencing and RNA sequencing, RNA was extracted from PBMCs using TRIzol. Graves' disease was diagnosed according to American Thyroid Association guidelines. The patients came from an endocrinology department in Xi'an, China. Each patient gave approximately 10 milliliters of peripheral blood, collected in an EDTA anticoagulant tube. Ficoll Paque Plus density gradient separation was used to isolate PBMCs, and no additional T cell sorting was done. RNA quality was checked with an Agilent 2100 Bioanalyzer and agarose gel, and concentration with a NanoDrop 2000. The same data also contributed to another study, on T cells in Graves' hyperthyroidism and ophthalmopathy. That second publication adds: Stable Graves' hyperthyroidism was defined as the absence of progression to ophthalmopathy over 18 months of follow-up. The hyperthyroidism patients were between 18 and 65 years old and newly diagnosed, with a disease duration of less than 2 months. Patients with uncontrolled infections, other autoimmune diseases, pregnancy or lactation were excluded. Clinical symptoms, serum thyroxine and TRAb, thyroid ultrasound, and orbital computed tomography formed the basis for the diagnoses. A first-round RT-PCR of the TCR CDR3 used the HTBI primer set with the Qiagen OneStep RT-PCR kit. Most expanded thyroid clonotypes (frequency above 0.001) were also found in blood, which suggests that blood repertoires may mirror thyroid immune responses. A model built on a 13 V-J signature distinguished ophthalmopathy from stable hyperthyroidism, reaching around 88% sensitivity and approximately 83% specificity in cross-validation and 80%/75% in testing. In validation, progression to ophthalmopathy was predicted by the model with nearly 71% sensitivity and 72.22% specificity, a median of 6.5 months before onset. TCR V-J signatures able to tell the groups apart were searched for in a discovery cohort of some 100 patients, of whom 43 had Graves' ophthalmopathy and roughly 58 had stable Graves' hyperthyroidism. Prospective prediction of ophthalmopathy was tested in an independent validation cohort consisting of fewer than 20 hyperthyroidism patients and about 17 patients who later progressed to ophthalmopathy. The 95 to 100 discovery patients were randomly split 7:3 into training and test sets. In addition, the study compared T-cell repertoires in thyroid tissue and in blood from several Graves' hyperthyroidism patients. Once sampling was done, hyperthyroidism patients were given methimazole at a starting dose of 30 mg daily, whereas ophthalmopathy patients were given high-dose intravenous methylprednisolone. Libraries were constructed in a second round of multiplex PCR, after which size selection and purification were performed. Paired-end sequencing of the libraries was performed with 100 bp reads on an Illumina HiSeq2000. Raw data were processed with SOAPnuke, discarding reads with adapters, uncalled bases, mean Phred below 15, or no exact constant-primer or identifier match. COPE v1.2.5 was used to merge the high-quality paired reads, and each unique nucleotide sequence was defined as a clonotype. MiTCR v1.1 was used to align the clonotypes against IMGT TRBV, TRBD and TRBJ reference segments. The analysis included only V-J combinations with a frequency above 0.0001, which together covered approximately 99% of the repertoires. The TCS score was defined as the ratio of F50 (clonal expansion) to E x V (chaos), calculated using BLOSUM62-based TCRdist between CDR3 peptides within each V-J. Welch's t-statistics and random forest reduced around 510 V-J features to fewer than 15, which were used in a naive Bayes classifier (R e1071). Sample size was not statistically predetermined, and investigators were not blinded to group allocation. According to the paper, TCR Vbeta CDR3 sequencing was carried out on roughly 130 peripheral blood samples, which came from more than 40 ophthalmopathy, 80 or so hyperthyroidism and about 17 progressor patients.

This clonotype was obtained from a woman between 18 and 29 years old with Graves disease. Donor details come from another sample of the same person, matched by shared clones. Sequenced here: peripheral blood mononuclear cells (PBMCs), sampled at new diagnosis, from a patient treated with antithyroid drugs. The chain is made from TRBV4-1 and TRBJ1-2; TRBD1 is perhaps the D gene, given 5 matching bases. The encoded CDR3 is CASSQEGGYTF. The sequenced DNA: TGTGCCAGCAGCCAAGAGGGGGGCTACACCTTC.